A single sample is the source of the 30 T cell receptor beta chains below, sequenced in a study of CD8+ T cells in alopecia areata. Investigators isolated RNA and reverse transcribed it into cDNA to act as the sequencing template. Using immunoSEQ multiplex PCR, the repertoire was profiled, and TCRdb retains in-frame clones only, with some absent. Found here are approximately 65,000 clones, about half of them singletons; the top ten hold roughly 22%. Sample treatment: oral pan-JAK inhibitor, 5-10 mg twice daily. Source: CD8+ T cells sorted from blood, taken at approximately week 39, from a patient treated with tofacitinib. Receptor source: a human donor with alopecia areata.

This clone has only a few counts. CDR3 loop: CASRGPREGAFF. The CDR3, as DNA: TGTGCCAGCAGGGGCCCAAGGGAGGGAGCTTTCTTT. The chain employs TRBV7-2 and TRBJ1-1; D gene ambiguous. V was cut by 6 bases and J by 10 bases, with 15 bases left in between. The CDR3 sequence is 12 residues long. CDR1 SGHTA and CDR2 FQGNSA come from the germline V gene.

This chain connects TRBV29-1 to TRBJ2-3; D not resolved. Germline CDR1 and CDR2: SQVTM and ANQGSEA. V lost 5 bases to trimming and J lost 1 base, with 19 bases between them. CDR3 size: 16 residues. The CDR3 protein is CSVFGSGFGGTDTQYF. Here the CDR3 DNA reads TGCAGCGTTTTTGGGTCTGGTTTCGGCGGCACAGATACGCAGTATTTT.

This chain links TRBV4-1 with TRBJ1-5; tentative D call: TRBD1 (6 bases). This CDR3 has 14 amino acids. Germline CDR1 is MGHRA and CDR2 is YSYEKL. Between the trimmed V and J ends, which lost 1 base and 5 bases, there was a span of 9 bases. The CDR3 region is CASSQVPGDQPQHF. Written as DNA, the CDR3 is TGCGCCAGCAGCCAAGTGCCAGGGGATCAGCCCCAGCATTTT.

This clone was seen more than once but under ten times. J is TRBJ2-1 and V is TRBV13; D is unresolved. CDR1 and CDR2 (germline): PRHDT, FYEKMQ (reference sequence). V was shortened by 1 base and J by 8 bases, with 18 bases between the two germline ends. The CDR3 length is 16 residues. DNA of the CDR3: TGTGCCAGCAGCTTAGCGTGGCGGAGTGGGATGGATGAGCAGTTCTTC. Translated: CASSLAWRSGMDEQFF.

The chain employs TRBV4-1 and TRBJ2-7; TRBD1 matches 7 bases. Germline V gene sequence: CDR1 MGHRA, CDR2 YSYEKL. The ends lost 4 bases at V and 2 bases at J; junction bases unmatched: 8. CDR3 length: 15 residues. This CDR3 reads CASSRRDSETYEQYF. The CDR3 nucleotides read TGCGCCAGCAGCCGCCGGGACAGCGAGACCTACGAGCAGTACTTC.

The chain employs TRBV29-1 and TRBJ2-2; TRBD2 matches 11 bases. The trim removed 0 bases at V and 6 bases at J, leaving 12 bases unmatched. CDR3 length equals 18 residues. Germline V gene lookup returns CDR1 SQVTM and CDR2 ANQGSEA. CDR3 in amino acids: CSVEDQSASGRPAGELFF. In DNA, the CDR3 is TGCAGCGTTGAAGATCAGTCGGCTAGCGGGAGGCCCGCCGGGGAGCTGTTTTTT.

V is TRBV14 and J is TRBJ2-1; D is undetermined. There are 12 residues in the CDR3. V was shortened by 5 bases and J by 8 bases, with 10 bases between the two germline ends. Looked up from germline, CDR1 is SGHDN and CDR2 is FVKESK. CDR3 region: CASSDDWHEQFF. The CDR3 DNA sequence: TGTGCCAGCAGCGACGACTGGCATGAGCAGTTCTTC.

The chain is built from TRBV27 and TRBJ2-5; unclear D gene. This CDR3 spans 14 amino acids. Germline loops: CDR1 MNHEY, CDR2 SMNVEV (reference sequence). V lost 5 bases and J 4 bases, leaving 14 bases between the germline ends. Here the CDR3 reads CASSPTIWVETQYF. The CDR3 nucleotides read TGTGCCAGCAGTCCTACTATATGGGTAGAGACCCAGTACTTC.

This clone turned up a few times. V usage is TRBV7-9 and J usage is TRBJ2-1; 12 positions match TRBD2. This CDR3 has 14 residues. The ends lost 4 bases at V and 5 bases at J; junction bases unmatched: 0. CDR1 and CDR2 (germline): SEHNR, FQNEAQ (reference sequence). The CDR3 here is CASSWTSGNNEQFF. The CDR3 DNA follows: TGTGCCAGCAGCTGGACTAGCGGGAACAATGAGCAGTTCTTC.

The CDR3 region is CASSIEDRTRTSGRGNEQFF. In nucleotides, the CDR3 is TGTGCCAGCAGCATCGAAGACAGGACCCGGACTAGCGGGAGAGGTAATGAGCAGTTCTTC. The V call is TRBV9, the J call TRBJ2-1; 13 bases line up with TRBD2. With V trimmed by 4 bases and J by 7 bases, 20 bases remained unmatched. The germline CDR1 and CDR2 sequences are SGDLS and YYNGEE. This CDR3 has 20 residues.

This clone was seen a few times. The chain couples TRBV18 to TRBJ2-7; D could derive from TRBD1 or TRBD2 (5 bases each). Trimming took off 3 bases at V and 0 bases at J, with 15 bases between the two ends. CDR3 length: 16 residues. CDR1 is KGHSH, CDR2 LQKENI, per germline. Here the CDR3 reads CASSPPRGENSYEQYF. In DNA form, the CDR3 reads TGTGCCAGCTCACCCCCTCGAGGGGAAAACTCCTACGAGCAGTACTTC.

This clone was seen a handful of times. The genes are TRBV29-1 and TRBJ2-5, with D perhaps TRBD2 (5 bases). V shed 4 bases and J shed 2 bases, with 11 bases lying between them. The CDR3 spans 13 residues. Germline CDR1 is SQVTM and CDR2 is ANQGSEA. CDR3 in amino acids: CSVVVLAQETQYF. CDR3 nucleotides: TGCAGCGTTGTTGTTTTAGCGCAAGAGACCCAGTACTTC.

The rearrangement links TRBV29-1 to TRBJ2-1, with D tentatively TRBD2 (5 bases). Germline lookup yields CDR1 SQVTM and CDR2 ANQGSEA. The CDR3 is made up of 13 amino acids. V lost 6 bases to trimming and J lost 5 bases, with 14 bases between them. CDR3 in amino acids: CSVPYTRNNEQFF. CDR3 coding DNA: TGCAGCGTCCCGTATACTAGAAACAATGAGCAGTTCTTC.

The gene calls are TRBV28 and TRBJ2-5; D assignment may be TRBD1 or TRBD2 (5 bases each). Trimming cost V 4 bases and J 0 bases, with 6 bases left between them. The length of the CDR3 is 13 residues. Per the germline V gene, CDR1 is MDHEN and CDR2 is SYDVKM. The CDR3 protein is CASSSGHQETQYF. For the CDR3, the DNA is TGTGCCAGCAGTTCGGGACACCAAGAGACCCAGTACTTC.

This clone was recorded a few times. The chain employs TRBV5-6 and TRBJ2-7, with TRBD1 matching over 8 bases. Germline loops: CDR1 SGHDT, CDR2 YYEEEE. The CDR3 extends over 15 amino acids. V gave up 4 bases and J gave up 4 bases; unmatched junction bases: 10. CDR3 amino acids: CASSIRDRRFYEQYF. The CDR3 DNA follows: TGTGCCAGCAGCATCCGGGACAGGAGGTTTTACGAGCAGTACTTC. The entire variable domain, with the rest obtained from reference TRBV5-6 and TRBJ2-7, is as follows: DAGVTQSPTHLIKTRGQQVTLRCSPKSGHDTVSWYQQALGQGPQFIFQYYEEEERQRGNFPDRFSGHQFPNYSSELNVNALLLGDSALYLCASSIRDRRFYEQYFGPGTRLTVT.

In the case of this clone: This likely stems from a read error, as it lies one base from a far larger clone. This CDR3 is also generated by other DNA sequences in the sample. The CDR3, as DNA: TGTGCCAGCAGCTTGGTTCCTAGCGGGAGGGGGAATGAGCAGTTCTTC. Amino acids: CASSLVPSGRGNEQFF. V gene TRBV5-8 combines with J gene TRBJ2-1; the match to TRBD2 covers 12 bases. The CDR3 has 16 residues. Germline CDR1 reads SGHTS; CDR2 reads YDEGEE. Germline trimming cut 0 bases from V and 7 bases from J; bases unmatched to any gene: 5. The full variable domain, in which reference TRBV5-8 and TRBJ2-1 provide the parts outside the CDR3, is EAGVTQSPTHLIKTRGQQATLRCSPISGHTSVYWYQQALGLGLQFLLWYDEGEERNRGNFPPRFSGRQFPNYSSELNVNALELEDSALYLCASSLVPSGRGNEQFFGPGTRLTVL.

The V call is TRBV27, the J call TRBJ1-1; possible D gene TRBD1, 6 bases. The CDR3 contains 12 residues. The germline V gene has CDR1 MNHEY and CDR2 SMNVEV (reference sequence). V lost 3 bases, J lost 5 bases, and 7 bases lay in between. The CDR3 DNA follows: TGTGCCAGCAGTTTCAGGGGTACTGAAGCTTTCTTT. As protein: CASSFRGTEAFF.

This clone came up a few times. This chain joins TRBV5-1 and TRBJ1-2; D possibly corresponds to TRBD1 (6 bases). Trimming removed 4 bases from V and 2 bases from J, with 12 bases in between. The CDR3 runs to 14 residues. CDR1 and CDR2 from the germline V gene are SGHRS and YFSETQ. The CDR3 DNA is TGCGCCAGCAGCGAGACAGGCCTGAACTATGGCTACACCTTC. As protein: CASSETGLNYGYTF.

V usage is TRBV29-1 and J usage is TRBJ2-1; TRBD2 agrees at 12 bases. J lost 1 base, V lost 5 bases, and 3 bases had no gene match. The germline gives CDR1 SQVTM, CDR2 ANQGSEA. There are 15 residues in the CDR3. The CDR3 DNA sequence: TGCAGCGTTCCCACTAGCGGGAGGTCCTACAATGAGCAGTTCTTC. It translates to CSVPTSGRSYNEQFF.

The genes are TRBV10-3 and TRBJ1-1; D ambiguous. V dropped 1 base and J dropped 6 bases, with 15 bases sitting between them. The CDR3 loop spans 15 amino acids. Germline V lookup: CDR1 ENHRY, CDR2 SYGVKD. The CDR3 loop is CAISEYLGVRAEAFF. The CDR3 nucleotides are TGTGCCATCAGTGAGTACCTCGGGGTCCGTGCTGAAGCTTTCTTT.

The chain is built from TRBV7-9 and TRBJ2-7; no reliable D call. Trimming pared 5 bases from V and 5 bases from J, leaving 10 bases between. This CDR3 has 12 amino acids. Germline V CDR1 and CDR2: SEHNR, FQNEAQ (reference sequence). In DNA form, the CDR3 reads TGTGCCAGCAGCCCTACTCTGGACGAGCAGTACTTC. This gives the protein CASSPTLDEQYF.

This clone was found many times. The rearrangement joins TRBV28 to TRBJ2-2; TRBD2 aligns across 10 bases. The V and J ends lost 6 bases and 6 bases, in that order; junction bases with no gene match: 4. The CDR3 is made up of 14 amino acids. Germline assignment: CDR1 MDHEN and CDR2 SYDVKM. CDR3 amino acids: CASRAGGDAGELFF. DNA of the CDR3: TGTGCCAGCAGAGCGGGAGGGGACGCCGGGGAGCTGTTTTTT.

This clone was picked up a small number of times. This chain joins TRBV6-1 and TRBJ2-7; D may match TRBD1 or TRBD2 (6 bases each). The ends were cut back, 2 bases at V and 4 bases at J, with 15 bases in the middle. The CDR3 extends over 15 amino acids. Germline V gene lookup returns CDR1 MNHNS and CDR2 SASEGT. CDR3 residues: CASSEFGPGAYEQYF. The DNA for the CDR3 is TGTGCCAGCAGTGAATTTGGACCGGGGGCATACGAGCAGTACTTC.

V and J are TRBV7-2 and TRBJ1-5, with a tentative D call TRBD1 (5 bases). CDR3 length: 13 residues. Per germline, CDR1 SGHTA and CDR2 FQGNSA. V lost 5 bases, J lost 7 bases, and 12 bases lay in between. CDR3 residues: CASSTDIRQPQHF. The CDR3 nucleotides read TGTGCCAGCAGCACGGACATACGCCAGCCCCAGCATTTT. Combining the CDR3 with reference TRBV7-2 and TRBJ1-5 gives the whole variable domain GAGVSQSPSNKVTEKGKDVELRCDPISGHTALYWYRQSLGQGLEFLIYFQGNSAPDKSGLPSDRFSAERTGGSVSTLTIQRTQQEDSAVYLCASSTDIRQPQHFGDGTRLSIL.

The V gene is TRBV6-5, the J gene TRBJ2-5; 9 nucleotides agree with TRBD2. Germline V gene sequence: CDR1 MNHEY, CDR2 SVGAGI. V shed 7 bases and J 4 bases; nucleotides not matched to a gene: 4. CDR3 length equals 13 residues. The CDR3 sequence is CASTGGRGETQYF. The CDR3 DNA reads TGTGCCAGCACCGGCGGGAGGGGAGAGACCCAGTACTTC.

This clone has just a few counts. In the same sample, other DNA sequences code for this CDR3. The rearrangement joins TRBV4-1 to TRBJ2-7; D is uncertain. Germline V lookup: CDR1 MGHRA, CDR2 YSYEKL. Trimming left V 1 base short and J 4 bases short, with 8 bases between. The CDR3 covers 13 residues. The CDR3 DNA reads TGCGCCAGCAGCCAAGTGGCCGATTACGAGCAGTACTTC. Its protein product is CASSQVADYEQYF.

This clone was seen a handful of times. J is TRBJ2-7 and V is TRBV9; 7 nucleotides align to TRBD2. The CDR3 contains 13 residues. J gave up 7 bases and V 3 bases, and 7 bases lay outside the gene matches. The germline gives CDR1 SGDLS, CDR2 YYNGEE. The CDR3 loop is CASSAGLRGEQYF. In DNA, the CDR3 is TGTGCCAGCAGCGCTGGACTGCGGGGGGAGCAGTACTTC.

This chain connects TRBV4-1 to TRBJ2-7; 10 bases match TRBD1. There are 15 residues in the CDR3. Germline V gene data show CDR1 as MGHRA and CDR2 as YSYEKL. V shed 3 bases, J shed 3 bases, and the junction held 5 bases outside the gene matches. CDR3: CASSQRTGGNYEQYF. The DNA of the CDR3 is TGCGCCAGCAGCCAGCGGACAGGGGGTAACTACGAGCAGTACTTC.

This chain joins TRBV30 and TRBJ1-3; TRBD1 matches 7 bases. V dropped 5 bases and J dropped 0; count of bases not matched to a gene: 10. The CDR3 is made up of 16 amino acids. Germline CDR1 GTSNPN, CDR2 SVGIG (reference sequence). DNA for the CDR3: TGTGCCTGGGACGCCTTGGGACAGAACTCTGGAAACACCATATATTTT. This sequence encodes CAWDALGQNSGNTIYF.

This sequence joins TRBV19 and TRBJ2-7, with 7 bases aligning to TRBD2. The V and J ends lost 5 bases and 4 bases, in that order; junction bases with no gene match: 11. The CDR3 runs to 15 residues. Germline assignment: CDR1 LNHDA and CDR2 SQIVND (reference sequence). DNA for the CDR3: TGTGCCAGTAGTTTCGGAGCGGGAACCCAATACGAGCAGTACTTC. It yields the protein CASSFGAGTQYEQYF.